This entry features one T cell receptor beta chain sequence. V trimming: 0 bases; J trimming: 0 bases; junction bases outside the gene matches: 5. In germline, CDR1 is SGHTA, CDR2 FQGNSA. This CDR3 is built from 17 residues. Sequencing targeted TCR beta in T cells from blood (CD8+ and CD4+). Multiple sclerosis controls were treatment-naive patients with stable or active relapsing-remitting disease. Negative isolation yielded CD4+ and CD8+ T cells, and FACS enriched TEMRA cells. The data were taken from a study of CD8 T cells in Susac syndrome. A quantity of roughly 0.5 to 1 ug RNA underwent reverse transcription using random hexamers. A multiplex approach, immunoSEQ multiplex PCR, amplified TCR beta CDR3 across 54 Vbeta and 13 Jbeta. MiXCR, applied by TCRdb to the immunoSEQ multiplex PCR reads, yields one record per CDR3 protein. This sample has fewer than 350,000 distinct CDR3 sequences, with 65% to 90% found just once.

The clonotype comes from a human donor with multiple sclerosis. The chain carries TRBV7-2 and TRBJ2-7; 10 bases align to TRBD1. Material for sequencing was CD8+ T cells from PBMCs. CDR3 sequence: CASSLATGGHSSYEQYF. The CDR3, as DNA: TGTGCCAGCAGCTTAGCGACAGGGGGCCACAGCTCCTACGAGCAGTACTTC.